The rows below give T cell receptor beta chains drawn from one sample of a study of siplizumab effects on memory and regulatory T cells. Profiled with immunoSEQ multiplex PCR; TCRdb holds only in-frame clones, not every one. The sample consists of 87,000 or so clones, 90% of them appearing once. The sample taken for sequencing was CD4+ T cells sorted from blood. Source of these receptors: a human donor in good health. CDR3s include the opening cysteine and the closing phenylalanine or tryptophan. A D gene is named only where the DNA matches it firmly. Expanded clones get a size class; other rows say once, few or many, or leave the size out.

D gene | J gene | V gene | clone size | CDR3 protein | CDR3 DNA
. | TRBJ2-1 | TRBV4-1 | . | CASSQDGYNEQFF | TGCGCCAGCAGCCAAGATGGCTACAATGAGCAGTTCTTC
. | TRBJ2-7 | TRBV12-5 | . | CASGLYGGKDEQYF | TGTGCTAGTGGTTTGTATGGAGGAAAAGACGAGCAGTACTTC
. | TRBJ1-5 | TRBV19 | few | CATRDRGFNQPQHF | TGTGCCACCCGAGACAGAGGCTTCAATCAGCCCCAGCATTTT
TRBD1 | TRBJ2-1 | TRBV9 | . | CASSPRGRLGEQFF | TGTGCCAGCAGCCCCAGGGGGCGATTAGGTGAGCAGTTCTTC
. | TRBJ2-1 | TRBV11-1 | . | CASSKEGYNEQFF | TGTGCCAGCAGCAAAGAGGGGTACAATGAGCAGTTCTTC
. | TRBJ2-2 | TRBV20-1 | . | CSARFIGELFF | TGCAGTGCTAGGTTTATCGGGGAGCTGTTTTTT
. | TRBJ1-5 | TRBV27 | . | CASSLSPLGPQHF | TGTGCCAGCAGTTTATCGCCTCTGGGGCCCCAGCATTTT
TRBD2 | TRBJ2-7 | TRBV5-1 | . | CASSLRGGAGYEQYF | TGCGCCAGCAGCTTGAGGGGAGGGGCGGGTTACGAGCAGTACTTC
TRBD1 | TRBJ2-7 | TRBV7-9 | . | CASSRGQAPYEQYF | TGTGCCAGCAGCCGTGGACAGGCCCCCTACGAGCAGTACTTC
. | TRBJ2-7 | TRBV28 | . | CASREEKYEQYF | TGTGCCAGCAGAGAAGAGAAGTACGAGCAGTACTTC
. | TRBJ1-5 | TRBV7-2 | . | CASSLDWGARQPQHF | TGTGCCAGCAGCTTAGATTGGGGGGCTAGACAGCCCCAGCATTTT
TRBD1 | TRBJ2-7 | TRBV6-5 | . | CASRRDRPSYEQYF | TGTGCCAGCAGGCGGGACAGGCCTTCCTACGAGCAGTACTTC
. | TRBJ1-2 | TRBV27 | . | CASSPHGLTDRYTF | TGTGCCAGCAGTCCACACGGTTTGACGGACCGCTACACCTTC
. | TRBJ2-7 | TRBV18 | . | CASSPRQQSYEQYF | TGTGCCAGCTCACCGAGACAGCAGTCCTACGAGCAGTACTTC
. | TRBJ2-7 | TRBV5-6 | . | CASSNNYEQYF | TGTGCCAGCAGCAACAATTACGAGCAGTACTTC
TRBD1 | TRBJ1-1 | TRBV28 | . | CASRRGTGGSEAFF | TGTGCCAGCAGGCGGGGGACAGGGGGCTCTGAAGCTTTCTTT
TRBD2 | TRBJ2-3 | TRBV5-1 | . | CASSKNTGLAGTDTQYF | TGCGCCAGCAGCAAAAATACGGGACTAGCGGGAACAGATACGCAGTATTTT
TRBD2 | TRBJ2-7 | TRBV2 | . | CASSPRTSGRYEQYF | TGTGCCAGCAGTCCCAGGACTAGCGGGAGGTACGAGCAGTACTTC
TRBD1 | TRBJ2-7 | TRBV10-3 | . | CASRRTGDLGEQYF | TGTGCCTCCCGACGGACAGGGGACCTTGGCGAGCAGTACTTC
. | TRBJ2-2 | TRBV7-9 | . | CASSPLTGELFF | TGTGCCAGCAGCCCGCTCACCGGGGAGCTGTTTTTT
. | TRBJ2-7 | TRBV28 | . | CASSSLRVREQYF | TGTGCCAGCAGTTCACTAAGGGTGAGAGAGCAGTACTTC
. | TRBJ2-7 | TRBV7-2 | . | CASSLQRYEQYF | TGTGCCAGCAGCTTGCAGCGCTACGAGCAGTACTTC
. | TRBJ1-4 | TRBV12-5 | . | CASAPPGWGEKLFF | TGTGCTAGTGCCCCGCCAGGGTGGGGTGAAAAACTGTTTTTT
. | TRBJ2-3 | TRBV6-4 | . | CASSDPFLARHKKEADTQYF | TGTGCCAGCAGTGACCCCTTTCTAGCACGTCACAAGAAGGAGGCAGATACGCAGTATTTT
. | TRBJ1-6 | TRBV5-4 | . | CASSLEPAPYNSPLHF | TGTGCCAGCAGCTTGGAGCCAGCCCCATATAATTCACCCCTCCACTTT
. | TRBJ1-2 | TRBV28 | once | CASTQTNYGYTF | TGTGCCAGCACGCAAACTAACTATGGCTACACCTTC
. | TRBJ1-6 | TRBV19 | . | CASSIARGGSPLHF | TGTGCCAGTAGTATCGCGCGAGGAGGGTCACCCCTCCACTTT
TRBD2 | TRBJ2-1 | TRBV11-2 | once | CASSFGWSSGRNEQFF | TGTGCCAGCAGCTTTGGTTGGTCTAGCGGGAGAAATGAGCAGTTCTTC
. | TRBJ1-5 | TRBV19 | . | CASRKGGQNNQPQHF | TGTGCCAGCAGGAAGGGTGGGCAGAACAATCAGCCCCAGCATTTT
. | TRBJ1-4 | TRBV19 | . | CASSMSTSTNEKLFF | TGTGCCAGTAGTATGTCGACCTCAACTAATGAAAAACTGTTTTTT
TRBD2 | TRBJ2-1 | TRBV18 | . | CASSPRTSGEYNEQFF | TGTGCCAGCTCACCGAGGACTAGCGGGGAGTACAATGAGCAGTTCTTC
. | TRBJ1-1 | TRBV5-6 | . | CASSLGAMNTEAFF | TGTGCCAGCAGCTTGGGGGCTATGAACACTGAAGCTTTCTTT
. | TRBJ2-7 | TRBV7-9 | . | CASSPVVYEQYF | TGTGCCAGCAGCCCCGTGGTGTACGAGCAGTACTTC
. | TRBJ2-1 | TRBV20-1 | . | CSARRDNEQFF | TGCAGTGCTAGAAGAGATAATGAGCAGTTCTTC
. | TRBJ2-1 | TRBV29-1 | . | CSVADEFTVF | TGCAGCGTAGCGGACGAGTTCACGGTCTTC
. | TRBJ2-2 | TRBV28 | . | CASRQAGQWRAGELFF | TGTGCCAGCAGGCAGGCGGGACAGTGGAGGGCCGGGGAGCTGTTTTTT
. | TRBJ2-1 | TRBV9 | . | CASNQGLAVYNEQFF | TGTGCCAGCAACCAGGGGCTAGCGGTTTACAATGAGCAGTTCTTC
. | TRBJ2-5 | TRBV7-6 | . | CASSQAPQQETQYF | TGTGCCAGCAGCCAAGCGCCACAGCAAGAGACCCAGTACTTC
. | TRBJ2-2 | TRBV18 | . | CASSPGVNTGELFF | TGTGCCAGCTCACCAGGGGTGAACACCGGGGAGCTGTTTTTT
. | TRBJ1-3 | TRBV7-2 | . | CASSLGPEGTIYF | TGTGCCAGCAGCTTAGGCCCGGAGGGCACCATATATTTT
TRBD2 | TRBJ2-1 | TRBV10-1 | . | CASSESSGRALYEQFF | TGCGCCAGCAGTGAGTCGAGCGGGAGGGCCTTATATGAGCAGTTCTTC
. | TRBJ2-6 | TRBV18 | . | CASSVSTSGANVLTF | TGTGCCAGCTCAGTGTCAACCTCTGGGGCCAACGTCCTGACTTTC
. | TRBJ1-4 | TRBV4-1 | . | CASSQDQGGTSEKLFF | TGCGCCAGCAGCCAAGATCAGGGAGGCACTTCTGAAAAACTGTTTTTT
TRBD1 | TRBJ2-7 | TRBV2 | . | CASSGDSYEQYF | TGTGCCAGCAGTGGGGACAGCTACGAGCAGTACTTC
. | TRBJ1-6 | TRBV10-3 | . | CAISERSSYNSPLHF | TGTGCCATCAGTGAACGGAGCTCCTATAATTCACCCCTCCACTTT
TRBD2 | TRBJ2-3 | TRBV14 | few | CASSRQLAATDTQYF | TGTGCCAGCAGCCGGCAACTAGCGGCTACAGATACGCAGTATTTT
. | TRBJ1-6 | TRBV30 | . | CAWIGLTNSPLHF | TGTGCCTGGATTGGACTGACTAATTCACCCCTCCACTTT
TRBD2 | TRBJ2-1 | TRBV6-1 | . | CASTLGLAGDEQFF | TGTGCCAGCACCTTGGGACTAGCGGGAGATGAGCAGTTCTTC
. | TRBJ2-3 | TRBV2 | . | CATRGPGTDTQYF | TGTGCCACCAGAGGGCCGGGCACAGATACGCAGTATTTT
. | TRBJ1-1 | TRBV5-4 | . | CASSLGGGMVVGEAFF | TGTGCCAGCAGCCTCGGGGGGGGTATGGTTGTCGGAGAAGCTTTCTTT
. | TRBJ2-2 | TRBV28 | . | CASNLQGWGRTGELFF | TGTGCCAGCAATCTTCAGGGCTGGGGTAGGACCGGGGAGCTGTTTTTT
TRBD1 | TRBJ1-1 | TRBV5-1 | . | CASSLQGANEAFF | TGCGCCAGCAGCTTACAGGGGGCAAATGAAGCTTTCTTT
. | TRBJ1-5 | TRBV19 | . | CASSITINQPQHF | TGTGCCAGTAGTATCACAATTAATCAGCCCCAGCATTTT
. | TRBJ2-7 | TRBV7-2 | . | CASSLFERYEQYF | TGTGCCAGCAGCTTATTTGAGCGGTACGAGCAGTACTTC
. | TRBJ2-5 | TRBV27 | . | CASSLGVPSAGLAETQYF | TGTGCCAGCAGTTTAGGGGTCCCATCGGCGGGACTTGCGGAGACCCAGTACTTC
TRBD1 | TRBJ1-4 | TRBV19 | . | CASRVQGRNEKLFF | TGTGCCAGTCGAGTACAGGGGCGCAATGAAAAACTGTTTTTT
. | TRBJ1-1 | TRBV7-9 | medium-sized | CASSLLYGPNTEAFF | TGTGCCAGCAGCTTATTGTACGGACCGAACACTGAAGCTTTCTTT
. | TRBJ1-3 | TRBV7-9 | . | CASRPYPGLGNTIYF | TGTGCCAGCAGACCCTACCCGGGACTTGGAAACACCATATATTTT
. | TRBJ2-1 | TRBV18 | . | CASSPDRYNEQFF | TGTGCCAGCTCACCCGACAGATACAATGAGCAGTTCTTC